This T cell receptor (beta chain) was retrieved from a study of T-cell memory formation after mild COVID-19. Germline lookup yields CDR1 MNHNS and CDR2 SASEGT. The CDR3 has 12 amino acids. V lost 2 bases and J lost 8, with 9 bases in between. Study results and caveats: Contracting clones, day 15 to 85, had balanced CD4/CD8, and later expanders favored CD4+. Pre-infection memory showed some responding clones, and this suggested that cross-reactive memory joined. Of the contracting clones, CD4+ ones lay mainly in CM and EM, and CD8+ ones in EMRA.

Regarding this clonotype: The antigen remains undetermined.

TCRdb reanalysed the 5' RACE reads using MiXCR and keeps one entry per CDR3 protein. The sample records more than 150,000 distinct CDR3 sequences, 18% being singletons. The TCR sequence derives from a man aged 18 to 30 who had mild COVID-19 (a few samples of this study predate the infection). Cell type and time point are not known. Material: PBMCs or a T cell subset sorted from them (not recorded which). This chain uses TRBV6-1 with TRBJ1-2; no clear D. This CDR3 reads CASSEPLGGYTF. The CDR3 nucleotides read TGTGCCAGCAGTGAACCCCTAGGCGGCTACACCTTC.